This T cell receptor (beta chain) was recorded in a study of T-cell memory formation after mild COVID-19. TCRdb fed the 5' RACE reads into MiXCR, producing one record per CDR3 protein. The repertoire holds hundreds of thousands of distinct CDR3 sequences, with 7.5% to 9.5% as singletons. At least ten counts were recorded for this clonotype. CDR1 and CDR2 (germline): SEHNR, FQNEAQ (reference sequence). The length of the CDR3 is 11 residues. V lost 5 bases and J lost 8, with 7 bases in between. The TCR comes from a man between 18 and 35 years old who had mild COVID-19 (a few samples of this study predate the infection). Cell type and time point are not known. V usage is TRBV7-9 and J usage is TRBJ2-1, with D unclear. The sequencing input was PBMCs or a T cell subset sorted from them (not recorded which). The CDR3 DNA is TGTGCCAGCAGCCTAGTGGATGAGCAGTTCTTC. It specifies CASSLVDEQFF.